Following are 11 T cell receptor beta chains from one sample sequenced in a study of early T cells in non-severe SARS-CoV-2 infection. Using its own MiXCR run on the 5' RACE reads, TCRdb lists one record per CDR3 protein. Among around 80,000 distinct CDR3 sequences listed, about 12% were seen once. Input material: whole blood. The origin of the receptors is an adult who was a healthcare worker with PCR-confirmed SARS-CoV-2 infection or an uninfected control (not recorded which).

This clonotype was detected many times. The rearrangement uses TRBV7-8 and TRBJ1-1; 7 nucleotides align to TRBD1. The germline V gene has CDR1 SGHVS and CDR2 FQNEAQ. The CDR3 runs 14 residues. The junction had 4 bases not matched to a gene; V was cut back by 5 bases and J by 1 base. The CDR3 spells CASSLTGENTEAFF. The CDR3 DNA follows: TGTGCCAGCAGCCTTACAGGGGAGAACACTGAAGCTTTCTTT.

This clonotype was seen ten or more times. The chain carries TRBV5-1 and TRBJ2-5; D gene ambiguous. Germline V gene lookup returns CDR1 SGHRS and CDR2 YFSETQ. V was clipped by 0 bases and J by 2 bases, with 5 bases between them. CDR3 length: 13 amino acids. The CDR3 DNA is TGCGCCAGCAGCTTGGGGCAGCAAGAGACCCAGTACTTC. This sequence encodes CASSLGQQETQYF.

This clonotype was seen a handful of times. CDR3 region: CASSPSGDTEAFF. In DNA form, the CDR3 reads TGTGCCAGCTCACCAAGCGGCGATACTGAAGCTTTCTTT. The chain links TRBV18 to TRBJ1-1, with D unclear. Trimming took off 2 bases at V and 5 bases at J, with 9 bases between the two ends. The CDR3 length is 13 residues. The germline V gene has CDR1 KGHSH and CDR2 LQKENI. Full variable domain (missing parts from reference TRBV18 and TRBJ1-1): NAGVMQNPRHLVRRRGQEARLRCSPMKGHSHVYWYRQLPEEGLKFMVYLQKENIIDESGMPKERFSAEFPKEGPSILRIQQVVRGDSAAYFCASSPSGDTEAFFGQGTRLTVV.

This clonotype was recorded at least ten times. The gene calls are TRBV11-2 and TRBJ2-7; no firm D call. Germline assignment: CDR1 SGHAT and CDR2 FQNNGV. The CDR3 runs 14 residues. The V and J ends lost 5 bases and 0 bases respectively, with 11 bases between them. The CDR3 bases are TGTGCCAGCAGCCCAGGTTCCTCCTCCTACGAGCAGTACTTC. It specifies CASSPGSSSYEQYF.

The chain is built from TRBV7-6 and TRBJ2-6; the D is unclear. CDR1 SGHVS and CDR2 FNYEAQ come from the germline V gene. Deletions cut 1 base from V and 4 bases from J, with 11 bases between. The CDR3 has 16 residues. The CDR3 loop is CASSLEGRSGANVLTF. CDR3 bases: TGTGCCAGCAGCTTAGAAGGGCGCTCCGGGGCCAACGTCCTGACTTTC.

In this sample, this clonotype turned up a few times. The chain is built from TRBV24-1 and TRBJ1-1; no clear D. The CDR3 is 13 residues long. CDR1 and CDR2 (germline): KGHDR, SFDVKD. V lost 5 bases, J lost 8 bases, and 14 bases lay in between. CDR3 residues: CATSGGLRREAFF. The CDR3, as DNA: TGTGCCACCAGTGGCGGTCTACGCCGAGAAGCTTTCTTT.

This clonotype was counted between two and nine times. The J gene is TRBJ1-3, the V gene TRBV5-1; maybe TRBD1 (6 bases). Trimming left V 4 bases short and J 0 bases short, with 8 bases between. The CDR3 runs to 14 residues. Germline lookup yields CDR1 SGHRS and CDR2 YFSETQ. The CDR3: CASSLTGSGNTIYF. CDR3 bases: TGCGCCAGCAGCCTGACAGGCTCTGGAAACACCATATATTTT.

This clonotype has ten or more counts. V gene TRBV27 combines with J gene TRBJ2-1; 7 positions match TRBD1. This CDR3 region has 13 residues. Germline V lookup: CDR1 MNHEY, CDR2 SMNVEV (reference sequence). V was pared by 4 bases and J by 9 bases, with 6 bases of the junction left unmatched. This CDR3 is CASSSNRGSEQFF. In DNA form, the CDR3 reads TGTGCCAGCAGTTCCAACAGGGGCAGTGAGCAGTTCTTC.

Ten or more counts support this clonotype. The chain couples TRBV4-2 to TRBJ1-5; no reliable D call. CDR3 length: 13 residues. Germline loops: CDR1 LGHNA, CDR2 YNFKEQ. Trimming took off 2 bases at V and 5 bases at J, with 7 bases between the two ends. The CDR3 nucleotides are TGTGCCAGCAGCCAAATGATGTATCAGCCCCAGCATTTT. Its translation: CASSQMMYQPQHF.

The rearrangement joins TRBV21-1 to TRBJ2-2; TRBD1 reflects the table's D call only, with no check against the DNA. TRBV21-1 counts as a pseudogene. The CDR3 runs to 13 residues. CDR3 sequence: CAILRGFTGELFF. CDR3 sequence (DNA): TGTGCCATTCTCAGGGGATTCACCGGGGAGCTGTTTTTT.

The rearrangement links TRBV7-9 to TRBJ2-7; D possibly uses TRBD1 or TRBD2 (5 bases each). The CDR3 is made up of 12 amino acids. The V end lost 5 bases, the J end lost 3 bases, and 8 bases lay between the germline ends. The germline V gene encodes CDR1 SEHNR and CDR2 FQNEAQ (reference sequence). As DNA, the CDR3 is TGTGCCAGCAGCAGGGGAGACTACGAGCAGTACTTC. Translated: CASSRGDYEQYF.